This TCR beta chain was obtained from a study of CD8+ T cells in alopecia areata. The study, taken as a whole, reports: Sequences from scalp samples also cover resident alphabeta T cells of normal skin. Compared with normal scalp, lesional scalp had higher clonality and more expanded CD8+ clones.

Per the germline V gene, CDR1 is SGHRS and CDR2 is YFSETQ. V lost 2 bases, J lost 6 bases, and 7 bases stayed unmatched. This CDR3 has 14 residues. cDNA prepared by RNA extraction and subsequent reverse transcription served as the template for sequencing. The data were produced by immunoSEQ multiplex PCR, yet TCRdb's version contains in-frame clones alone and is incomplete. The top ten clones hold 30% to 45% of a sample with some 150,000 clones, around 62% of them seen once. There are a few counts of this clone. Its antigen is not known. Sequenced input: CD8+ T cells sorted from blood. This clonotype originated in a human donor in good health. This sequence joins TRBV5-1 and TRBJ2-7; 8 nucleotides line up with TRBD1. CDR3 sequence: CASSLRQGAAEQYF. DNA for the CDR3: TGCGCCAGCAGCTTACGTCAGGGGGCCGCCGAGCAGTACTTC.